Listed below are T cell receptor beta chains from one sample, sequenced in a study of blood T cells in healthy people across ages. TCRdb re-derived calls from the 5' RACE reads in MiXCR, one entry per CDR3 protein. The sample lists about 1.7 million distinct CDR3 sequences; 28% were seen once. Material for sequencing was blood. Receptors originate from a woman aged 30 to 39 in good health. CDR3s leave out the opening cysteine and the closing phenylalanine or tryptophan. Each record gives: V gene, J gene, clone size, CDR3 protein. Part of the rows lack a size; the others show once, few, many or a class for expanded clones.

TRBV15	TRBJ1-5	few	ATSIEGRGSGQPQH
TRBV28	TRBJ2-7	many	ASSSSDTVKSQY
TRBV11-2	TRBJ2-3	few	ASSLKLAGADTQY
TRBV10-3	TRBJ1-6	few	AISESTGSYNSPLH
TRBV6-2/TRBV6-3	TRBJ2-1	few	ASIRAAGQEQF
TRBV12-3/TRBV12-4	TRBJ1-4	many	ASRDRGHMF
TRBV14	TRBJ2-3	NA	ASSQDGWSGRVGDTQY
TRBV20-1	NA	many	SARGGEGVSFNEQY
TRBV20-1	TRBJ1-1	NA	SARSGLNTEAF
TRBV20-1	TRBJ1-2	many	SARTLLDYGYT
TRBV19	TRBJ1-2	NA	ASRAAGGEGYT
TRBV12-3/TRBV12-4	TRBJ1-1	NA	ASSGGGLMNTDAF
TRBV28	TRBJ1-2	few	ASSLTGTGPGRT
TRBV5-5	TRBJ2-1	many	ASSLLTGNEQF
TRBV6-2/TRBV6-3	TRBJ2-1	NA	ASIAAQTGRNNEQF
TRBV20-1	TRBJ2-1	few	SAGRGGRSYNEQF
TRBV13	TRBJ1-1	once	ASRRGQANTEAF
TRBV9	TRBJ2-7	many	ASSPGWGTGGSYEQY
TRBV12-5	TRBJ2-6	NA	ASGLVLGNSGANVLT
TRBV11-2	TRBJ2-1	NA	ASSVPGQGVRNEQF
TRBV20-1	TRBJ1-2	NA	SARKGGSHYGYT
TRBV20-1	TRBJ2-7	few	SARDFGASGPYEQY
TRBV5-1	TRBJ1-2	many	ASGGRGKGYT
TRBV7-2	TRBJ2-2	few	ASSSHFRRVGTGELF
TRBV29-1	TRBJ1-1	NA	SVNEGTEAF
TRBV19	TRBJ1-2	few	ASSMGDRKDGYT
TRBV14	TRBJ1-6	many	ASSPGRSPLH
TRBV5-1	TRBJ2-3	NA	ASSLALETSGTDTQY
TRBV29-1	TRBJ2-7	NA	SVGGGESYEQY
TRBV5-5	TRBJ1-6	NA	ASSVTGTANSGGPPLH